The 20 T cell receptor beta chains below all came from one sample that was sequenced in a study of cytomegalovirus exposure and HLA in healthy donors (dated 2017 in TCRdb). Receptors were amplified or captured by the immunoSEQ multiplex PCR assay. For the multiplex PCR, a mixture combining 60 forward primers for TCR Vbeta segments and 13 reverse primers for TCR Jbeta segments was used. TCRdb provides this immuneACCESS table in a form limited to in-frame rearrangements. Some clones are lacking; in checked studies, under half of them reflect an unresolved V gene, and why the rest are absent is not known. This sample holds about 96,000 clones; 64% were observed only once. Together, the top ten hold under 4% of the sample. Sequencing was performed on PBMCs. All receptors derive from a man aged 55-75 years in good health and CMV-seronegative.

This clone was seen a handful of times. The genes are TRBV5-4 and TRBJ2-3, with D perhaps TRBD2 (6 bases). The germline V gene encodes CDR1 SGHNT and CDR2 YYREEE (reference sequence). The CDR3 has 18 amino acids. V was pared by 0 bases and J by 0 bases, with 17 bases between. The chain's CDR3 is CASSLAGWSSASTDTQYF. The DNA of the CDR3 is TGTGCCAGCAGCTTGGCTGGTTGGTCTAGCGCTAGCACAGATACGCAGTATTTT.

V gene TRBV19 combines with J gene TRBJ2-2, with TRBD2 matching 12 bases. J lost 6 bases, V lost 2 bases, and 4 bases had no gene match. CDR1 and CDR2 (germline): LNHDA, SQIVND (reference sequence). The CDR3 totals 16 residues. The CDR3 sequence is CASSILAGGSSGELFF. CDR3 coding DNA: TGTGCCAGTAGTATACTAGCGGGGGGGAGTTCCGGGGAGCTGTTTTTT.

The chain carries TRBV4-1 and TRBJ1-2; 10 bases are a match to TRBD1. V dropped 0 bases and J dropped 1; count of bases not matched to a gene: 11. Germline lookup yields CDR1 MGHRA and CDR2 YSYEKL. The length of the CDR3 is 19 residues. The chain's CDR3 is CASSQDTGTGAFGNYGYTF. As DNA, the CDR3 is TGCGCCAGCAGCCAAGATACCGGGACAGGGGCCTTTGGTAACTATGGCTACACCTTC.

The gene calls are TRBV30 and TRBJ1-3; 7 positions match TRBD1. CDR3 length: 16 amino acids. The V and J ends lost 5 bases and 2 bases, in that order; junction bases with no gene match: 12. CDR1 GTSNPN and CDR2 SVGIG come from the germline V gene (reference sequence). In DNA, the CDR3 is TGTGCCTGGGGAAGAGGGGGCTCTGCTGCTGGAAACACCATATATTTT. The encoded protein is CAWGRGGSAAGNTIYF. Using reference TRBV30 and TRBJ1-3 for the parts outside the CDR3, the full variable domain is SQTIHQWPATLVQPVGSPLSLECTVEGTSNPNLYWYRQAAGRGLQLLFYSVGIGQISSEVPQNLSASRPQDRQFILSSKKLLLSDSGFYLCAWGRGGSAAGNTIYFGEGSWLTVV.

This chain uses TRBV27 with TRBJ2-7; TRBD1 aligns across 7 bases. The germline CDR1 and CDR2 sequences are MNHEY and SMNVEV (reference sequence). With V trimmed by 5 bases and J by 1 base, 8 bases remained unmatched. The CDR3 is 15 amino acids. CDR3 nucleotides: TGTGCCAGCAGTCCGAGGGGGACAGAATCCTACGAGCAGTACTTC. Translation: CASSPRGTESYEQYF.

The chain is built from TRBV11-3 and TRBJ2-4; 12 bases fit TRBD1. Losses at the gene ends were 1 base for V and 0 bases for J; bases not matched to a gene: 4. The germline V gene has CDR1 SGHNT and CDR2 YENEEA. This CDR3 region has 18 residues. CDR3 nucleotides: TGTGCCAGCAGCTTAGGAGGGACAGGGGGCAGAGCCAAAAACATTCAGTACTTC. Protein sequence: CASSLGGTGGRAKNIQYF.

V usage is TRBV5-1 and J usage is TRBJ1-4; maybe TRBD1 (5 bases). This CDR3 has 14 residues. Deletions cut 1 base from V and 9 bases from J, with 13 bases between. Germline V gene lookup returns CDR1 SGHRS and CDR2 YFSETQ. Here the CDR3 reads CASSLSQGLKKLFF. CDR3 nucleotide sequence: TGCGCCAGCAGCTTGAGCCAGGGTTTGAAAAAACTGTTTTTT.

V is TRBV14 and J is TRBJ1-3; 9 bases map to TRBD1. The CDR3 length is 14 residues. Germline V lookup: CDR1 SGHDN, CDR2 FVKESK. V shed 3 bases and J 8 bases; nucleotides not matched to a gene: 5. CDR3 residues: CASSQIQGADTIYF. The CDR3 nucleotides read TGTGCCAGCAGCCAGATACAGGGGGCCGACACCATATATTTT.

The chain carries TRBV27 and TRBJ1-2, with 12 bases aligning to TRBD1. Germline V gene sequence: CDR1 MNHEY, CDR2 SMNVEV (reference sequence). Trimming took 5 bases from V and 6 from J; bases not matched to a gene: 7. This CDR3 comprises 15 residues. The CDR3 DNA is TGTGCCAGCAGTAAATGGGACAGGGGGCGTGATGGCTACACCTTC. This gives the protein CASSKWDRGRDGYTF.

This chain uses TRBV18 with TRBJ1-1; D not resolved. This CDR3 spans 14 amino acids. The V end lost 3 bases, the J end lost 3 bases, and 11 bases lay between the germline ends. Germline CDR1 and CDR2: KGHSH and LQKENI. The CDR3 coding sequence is TGTGCCAGCTCACCTCCGACGGACTACACTGAAGCTTTCTTT. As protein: CASSPPTDYTEAFF.

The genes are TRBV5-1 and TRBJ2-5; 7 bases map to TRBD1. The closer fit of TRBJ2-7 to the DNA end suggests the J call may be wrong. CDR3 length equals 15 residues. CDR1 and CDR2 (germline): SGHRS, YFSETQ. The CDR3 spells CASSMGQPASYEQYF. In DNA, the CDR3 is TGCGCCAGCAGCATGGGACAGCCCGCCTCCTACGAGCAGTACTTC.

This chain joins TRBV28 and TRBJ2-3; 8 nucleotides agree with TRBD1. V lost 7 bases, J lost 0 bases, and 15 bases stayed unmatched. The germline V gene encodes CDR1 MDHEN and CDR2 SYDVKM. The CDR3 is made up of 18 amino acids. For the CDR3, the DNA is TGTGCCAGCATCCCGATACAGGGGGGCGTCGCTAGCACAGATACGCAGTATTTT. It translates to CASIPIQGGVASTDTQYF.

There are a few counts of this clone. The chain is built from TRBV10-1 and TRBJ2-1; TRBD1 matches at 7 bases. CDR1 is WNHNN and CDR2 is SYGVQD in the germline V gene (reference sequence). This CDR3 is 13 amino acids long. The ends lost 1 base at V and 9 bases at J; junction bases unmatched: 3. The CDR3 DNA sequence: TGCGCCAGCAGTGAGTTGGGACAGTCTGAGCAGTTCTTC. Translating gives CASSELGQSEQFF.

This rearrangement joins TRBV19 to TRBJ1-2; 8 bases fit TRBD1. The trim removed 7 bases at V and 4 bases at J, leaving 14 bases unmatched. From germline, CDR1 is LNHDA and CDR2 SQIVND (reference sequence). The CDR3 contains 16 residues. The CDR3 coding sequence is TGTGCCAGTACCGATTGGGGGGACAGGACGACCTATGGCTACACCTTC. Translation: CASTDWGDRTTYGYTF.

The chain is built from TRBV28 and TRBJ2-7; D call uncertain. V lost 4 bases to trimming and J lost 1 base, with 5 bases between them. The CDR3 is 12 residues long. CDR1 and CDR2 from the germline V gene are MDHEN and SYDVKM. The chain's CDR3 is CASSSMSYEQYF. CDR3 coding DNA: TGTGCCAGCAGTTCCATGTCCTACGAGCAGTACTTC.

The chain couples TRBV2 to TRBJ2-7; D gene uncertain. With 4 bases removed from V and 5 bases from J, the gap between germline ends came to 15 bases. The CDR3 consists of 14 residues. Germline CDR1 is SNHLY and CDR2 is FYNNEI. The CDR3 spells CASSAPTSAHEQYF. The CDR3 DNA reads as TGTGCCAGCAGTGCCCCAACGAGTGCTCACGAGCAGTACTTC.

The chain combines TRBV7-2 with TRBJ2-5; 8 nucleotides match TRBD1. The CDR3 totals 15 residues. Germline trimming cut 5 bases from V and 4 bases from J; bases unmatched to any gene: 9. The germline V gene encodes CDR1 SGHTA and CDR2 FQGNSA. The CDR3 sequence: CASSPPAGGGETQYF. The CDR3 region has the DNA TGTGCCAGCAGCCCCCCAGCAGGGGGCGGAGAGACCCAGTACTTC.

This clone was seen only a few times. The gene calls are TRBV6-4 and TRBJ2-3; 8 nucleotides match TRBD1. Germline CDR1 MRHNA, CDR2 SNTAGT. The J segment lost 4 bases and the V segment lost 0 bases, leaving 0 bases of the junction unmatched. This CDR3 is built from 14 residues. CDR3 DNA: TGTGCCAGCAGTGACTCACAGGGGGCAGATACGCAGTATTTT. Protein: CASSDSQGADTQYF.

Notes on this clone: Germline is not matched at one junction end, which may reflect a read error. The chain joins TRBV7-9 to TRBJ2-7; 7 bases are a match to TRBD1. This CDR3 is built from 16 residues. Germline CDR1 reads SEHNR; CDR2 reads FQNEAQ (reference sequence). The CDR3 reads CSSSLRNDRATYEQYF. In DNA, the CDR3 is TGTTCCAGCAGCTTACGAAATGACAGGGCAACCTACGAGCAGTACTTC.

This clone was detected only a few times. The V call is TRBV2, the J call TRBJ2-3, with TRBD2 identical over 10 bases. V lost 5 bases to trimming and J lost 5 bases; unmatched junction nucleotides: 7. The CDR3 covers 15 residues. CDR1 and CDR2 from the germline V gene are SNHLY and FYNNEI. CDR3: CASSNELAGRDTQYF. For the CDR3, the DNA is TGTGCCAGCAGTAATGAACTAGCGGGACGAGATACGCAGTATTTT.